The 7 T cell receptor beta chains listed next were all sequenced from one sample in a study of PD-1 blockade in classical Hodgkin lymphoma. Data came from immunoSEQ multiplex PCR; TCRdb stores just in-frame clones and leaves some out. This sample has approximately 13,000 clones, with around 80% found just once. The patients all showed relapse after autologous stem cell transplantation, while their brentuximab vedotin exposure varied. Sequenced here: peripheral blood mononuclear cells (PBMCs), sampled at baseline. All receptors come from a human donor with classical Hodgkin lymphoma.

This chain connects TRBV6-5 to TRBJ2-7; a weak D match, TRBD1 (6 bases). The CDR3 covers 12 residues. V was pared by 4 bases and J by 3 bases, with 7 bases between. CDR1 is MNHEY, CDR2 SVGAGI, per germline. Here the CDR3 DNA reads TGTGCCAGCAGTTTACAGGGCTACGAGCAGTACTTC. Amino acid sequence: CASSLQGYEQYF.

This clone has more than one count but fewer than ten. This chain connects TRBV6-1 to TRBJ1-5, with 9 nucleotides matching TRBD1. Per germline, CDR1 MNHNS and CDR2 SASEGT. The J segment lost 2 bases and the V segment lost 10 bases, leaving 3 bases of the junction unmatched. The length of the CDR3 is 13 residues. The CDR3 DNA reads TGTGCCATCAGGGACAGGGGCAATCAGCCCCAGCATTTT. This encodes CAIRDRGNQPQHF.

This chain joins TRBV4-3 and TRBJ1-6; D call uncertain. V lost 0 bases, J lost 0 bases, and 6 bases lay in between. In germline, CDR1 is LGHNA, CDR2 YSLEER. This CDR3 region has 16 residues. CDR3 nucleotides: TGCGCCAGCAGCCAAGAAGCCAGCTCCTATAATTCACCCCTCCACTTT. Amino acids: CASSQEASSYNSPLHF.

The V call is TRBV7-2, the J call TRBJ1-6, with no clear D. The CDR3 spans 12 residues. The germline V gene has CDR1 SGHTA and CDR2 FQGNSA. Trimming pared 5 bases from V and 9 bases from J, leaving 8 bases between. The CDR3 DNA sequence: TGTGCCAGCAGCCCGAATACTTCACCCCTCCACTTT. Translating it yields CASSPNTSPLHF.

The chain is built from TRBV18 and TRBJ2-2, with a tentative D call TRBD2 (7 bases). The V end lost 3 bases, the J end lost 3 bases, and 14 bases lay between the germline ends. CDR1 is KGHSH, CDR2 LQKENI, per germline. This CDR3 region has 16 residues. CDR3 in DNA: TGTGCCAGCTCACCCCAAGGCGGGGGCTACACCGGGGAGCTGTTTTTT. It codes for CASSPQGGGYTGELFF.

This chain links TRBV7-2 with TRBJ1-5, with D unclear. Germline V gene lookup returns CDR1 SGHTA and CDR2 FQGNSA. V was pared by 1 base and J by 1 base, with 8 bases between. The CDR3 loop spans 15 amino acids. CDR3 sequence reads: CASSLGAGSNQPQHF. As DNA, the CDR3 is TGTGCCAGCAGCTTAGGAGCAGGCAGCAATCAGCCCCAGCATTTT.

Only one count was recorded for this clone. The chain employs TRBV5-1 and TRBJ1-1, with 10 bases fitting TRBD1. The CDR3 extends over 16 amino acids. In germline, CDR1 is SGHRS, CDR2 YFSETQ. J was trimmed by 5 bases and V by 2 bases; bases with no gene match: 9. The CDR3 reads CASSLDRGLRGTEAFF. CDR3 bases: TGCGCCAGCAGCTTAGACAGGGGGCTCAGAGGAACTGAAGCTTTCTTT. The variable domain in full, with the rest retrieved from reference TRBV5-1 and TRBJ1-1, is KAGVTQTPRYLIKTRGQQVTLSCSPISGHRSVSWYQQTPGQGLQFLFEYFSETQRNKGNFPGRFSGRQFSNSRSEMNVSTLELGDSALYLCASSLDRGLRGTEAFFGQGTRLTVV.